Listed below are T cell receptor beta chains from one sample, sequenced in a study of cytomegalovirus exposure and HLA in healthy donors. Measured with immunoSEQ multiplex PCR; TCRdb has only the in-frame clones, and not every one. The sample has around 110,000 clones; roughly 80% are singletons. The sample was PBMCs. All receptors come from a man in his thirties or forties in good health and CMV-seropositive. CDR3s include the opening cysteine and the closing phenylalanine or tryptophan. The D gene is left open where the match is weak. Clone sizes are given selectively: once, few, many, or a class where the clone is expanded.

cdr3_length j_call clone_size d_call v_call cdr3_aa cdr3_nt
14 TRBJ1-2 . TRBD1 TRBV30 CAWSSQGVGYGYTF TGTGCCTGGAGTTCTCAGGGGGTTGGCTATGGCTACACCTTC
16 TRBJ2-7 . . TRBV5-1 CASSLFRGQAPNEQYF TGCGCCAGCAGCTTATTCAGGGGCCAGGCCCCCAACGAGCAGTACTTC
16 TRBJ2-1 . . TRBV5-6 CASSRKGLSSYNEQFF TGTGCCAGCAGCCGTAAGGGACTCAGCTCCTACAATGAGCAGTTCTTC
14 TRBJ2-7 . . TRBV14 CASSLMTGTYEQYF TGTGCCAGCAGCCTCATGACCGGGACCTACGAGCAGTACTTC
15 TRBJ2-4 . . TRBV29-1 CSVAFQGLAKNSQYF TGCAGCGTTGCTTTTCAGGGATTAGCCAAAAACAGTCAGTACTTC
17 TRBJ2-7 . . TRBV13 CASSSNRRDSHSYEQYF TGTGCCAGCAGCTCCAACCGCCGGGACTCCCACTCCTACGAGCAGTACTTC
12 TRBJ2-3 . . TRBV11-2 CASSLSTDTQYF TGTGCCAGCAGCCTTAGCACAGATACGCAGTATTTT
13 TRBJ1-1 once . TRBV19 CASNTRVNTEAFF TGTGCCAGTAACACTCGGGTGAACACTGAAGCTTTCTTT
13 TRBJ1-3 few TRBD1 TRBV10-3 CATVTGGGNTIYF TGTGCCACTGTAACAGGGGGAGGAAACACCATATATTTT
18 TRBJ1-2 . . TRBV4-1 CASSQVLTSKSMDYGYTF TGCGCCAGCAGCCAAGTTCTCACTTCCAAGTCGATGGACTATGGCTACACCTTC
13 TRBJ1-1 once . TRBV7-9 CSSSPERATEAFF TGTTCCAGCAGCCCCGAGAGGGCCACTGAAGCTTTCTTT
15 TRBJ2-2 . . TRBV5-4 CASSLRETHYGELFF TGTGCCAGCAGCTTAAGAGAGACTCACTACGGGGAGCTGTTTTTT
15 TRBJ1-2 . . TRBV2 CASSVTGPFNYGYTF TGTGCCAGCAGTGTGACAGGTCCCTTTAACTATGGCTACACCTTC
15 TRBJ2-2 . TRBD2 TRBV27 CASSLAGINTGELFF TGTGCCAGCAGCCTAGCGGGGATTAACACCGGGGAGCTGTTTTTT
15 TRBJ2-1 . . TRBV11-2 CASSLGGGPYNEQFF TGTGCCAGCAGCTTAGGGGGGGGCCCCTACAATGAGCAGTTCTTC
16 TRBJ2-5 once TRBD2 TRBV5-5 CASSLASGGMRETQYF TGTGCCAGCAGCTTGGCTAGCGGGGGGATGCGAGAGACCCAGTACTTC
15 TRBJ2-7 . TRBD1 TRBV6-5 CASSPWGTVSYEQYF TGTGCCAGCAGTCCTTGGGGGACAGTGTCCTACGAGCAGTACTTC
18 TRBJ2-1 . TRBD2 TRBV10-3 CAIATQTRLAGGQIEQFF TGTGCCATCGCAACGCAAACGCGACTAGCGGGGGGGCAAATTGAGCAGTTCTTC
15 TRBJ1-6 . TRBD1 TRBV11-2 CASGTGGQYNSPLHF TGTGCCAGCGGGACAGGGGGACAATATAATTCACCCCTCCACTTT
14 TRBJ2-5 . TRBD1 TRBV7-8 CASSLEGQGKTQYF TGTGCCAGCAGCTTAGAAGGACAGGGAAAGACCCAGTACTTC
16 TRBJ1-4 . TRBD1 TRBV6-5 CASSFGTGSPNEKLFF TGTGCCAGCAGTTTTGGGACAGGGTCTCCGAATGAAAAACTGTTTTTT
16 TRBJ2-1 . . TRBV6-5 CASSWSETPSFNEQFF TGTGCCAGCAGTTGGAGCGAGACTCCCTCATTCAATGAGCAGTTCTTC
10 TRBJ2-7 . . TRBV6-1 CASNFYEQYF TGTGCCAGCAACTTCTACGAGCAGTACTTC
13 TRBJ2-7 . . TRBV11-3 CASSLVEDGEQYF TGTGCCAGCAGCTTAGTAGAGGATGGCGAGCAGTACTTC
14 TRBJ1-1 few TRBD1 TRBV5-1 CASGPDRANTEAFF TGCGCCAGCGGCCCCGACAGGGCGAACACTGAAGCTTTCTTT
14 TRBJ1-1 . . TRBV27 CASSLMEGNTEAFF TGTGCCAGCAGTTTAATGGAGGGAAACACTGAAGCTTTCTTT
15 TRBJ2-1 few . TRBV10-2 CASSETVGLLWEQFF TGCGCCAGCAGTGAAACAGTCGGACTACTGTGGGAGCAGTTCTTC
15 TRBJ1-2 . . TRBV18 CASSPQEGLDYGYTF TGTGCCAGCTCACCACAAGAGGGACTAGACTATGGCTACACCTTC
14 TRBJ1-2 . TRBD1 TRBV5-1 CASNPGQPNYGYTF TGCGCCAGCAACCCGGGACAGCCTAACTATGGCTACACCTTC
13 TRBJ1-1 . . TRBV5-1 CASSPGRDTEAFF TGCGCCAGCAGCCCTGGTCGGGATACGGAAGCTTTCTTT
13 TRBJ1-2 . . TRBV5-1 CASSLLEGYGYTF TGCGCCAGCAGCTTGTTGGAGGGGTATGGCTACACCTTC
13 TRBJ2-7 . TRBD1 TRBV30 CAWSVRTGHEQYF TGTGCCTGGAGTGTCCGGACAGGGCACGAGCAGTACTTC
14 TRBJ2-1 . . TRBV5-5 CASSAAGRYNEQFF TGTGCCAGCAGCGCCGCAGGCCGTTACAATGAGCAGTTCTTC
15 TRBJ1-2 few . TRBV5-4 CASSLVLGGSYGYTF TGTGCCAGCAGCTTGGTGCTGGGGGGGTCCTATGGCTACACCTTC
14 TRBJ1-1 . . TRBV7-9 CASSKSFRYPEAFF TGTGCCAGCAGCAAAAGTTTCAGGTACCCTGAAGCTTTCTTT
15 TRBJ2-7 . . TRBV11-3 CASSPPSGGSGEQYF TGTGCCAGCAGCCCACCGTCCGGGGGTTCTGGGGAGCAGTACTTC
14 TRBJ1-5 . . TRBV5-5 CASSVSQGGQPQHF TGTGCCAGCAGCGTTTCGCAGGGCGGCCAGCCCCAGCATTTT
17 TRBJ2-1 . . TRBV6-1 CASSEAVRYRLTYTEFF TGTGCCAGCAGTGAAGCAGTCCGGTACAGGCTAACCTATACCGAGTTCTTC
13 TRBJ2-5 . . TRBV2 CASRQGQQETQYF TGTGCCAGCAGGCAAGGACAGCAAGAGACCCAGTACTTC
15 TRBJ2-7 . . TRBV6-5 CASRSSEGRAYEQYF TGTGCCAGCAGATCCTCGGAGGGGCGTGCCTACGAGCAGTACTTC
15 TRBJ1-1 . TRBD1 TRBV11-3 CASSLGGTGSGRAFF TGTGCCAGCAGCTTGGGGGGGACAGGGTCGGGTAGAGCTTTCTTT